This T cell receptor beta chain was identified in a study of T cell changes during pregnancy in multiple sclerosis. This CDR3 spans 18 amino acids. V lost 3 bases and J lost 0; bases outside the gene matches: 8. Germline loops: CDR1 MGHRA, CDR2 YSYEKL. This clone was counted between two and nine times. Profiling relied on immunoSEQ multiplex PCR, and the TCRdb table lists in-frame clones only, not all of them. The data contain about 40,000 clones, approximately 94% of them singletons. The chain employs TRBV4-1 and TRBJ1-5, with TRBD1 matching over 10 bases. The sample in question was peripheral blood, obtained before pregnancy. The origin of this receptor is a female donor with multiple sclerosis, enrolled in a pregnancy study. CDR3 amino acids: CASSQPTGQGNSNQPQHF. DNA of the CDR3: TGCGCCAGCAGCCAGCCCACGGGACAGGGGAATAGCAATCAGCCCCAGCATTTT.